Sequencing of this T cell receptor (beta chain) was carried out in a study of T cell responses to AZD1222 COVID-19 vaccine. TCRdb's table, derived via immunoSEQ multiplex PCR, lists solely in-frame clones and lacks some. The sample has more than 100,000 clones, about nine tenths seen once. The CDR3 is 11 residues long. General study findings and limits: Spike as a whole was targeted by vaccine-associated CD4 TCRs, dominant at 160-218 and 743-854. Spike-specific TCR breadth and depth went up after people got two AZD1222 doses. Clonal diversity was possibly underestimated, and the donors were mostly white British, with more females.

As regards this clone: The target antigen is unknown.

The genes are TRBV21-1 and TRBJ1-5. TRBV21-1 is a recognized pseudogene. This receptor was taken from an adult in good health. The input for sequencing was peripheral blood, taken on day 0 of AZD1222 vaccination. CDR3 bases: TGTGCCAGCAGCACTTCCCAGCCCCAGCATTTT. Its protein is CASSTSQPQHF.